This record concerns one TCR beta chain sequence. These data come from a study of monozygotic twins with inflammatory bowel disease. TCRdb derives one entry per CDR3 protein from the 5' RACE reads, leaving out DNA. The specimen's table records around 97,000 distinct CDR3 sequences. This CDR3 spans 15 amino acids. Per the germline V gene, CDR1 is SGHRS and CDR2 is YFSETQ. The genes are TRBV5-1 and TRBJ2-2; TCRdb outputs TRBD1, but without DNA this stays unchecked. Sample: blood. This sequence originates from a human donor with ulcerative colitis or Crohn's disease, or a healthy co-twin of an affected twin (not recorded which). The chain's CDR3 is CASSAQGRDTGELFF.